These 4 T cell receptor beta chains came from one sample sequenced in a study of cytomegalovirus exposure and HLA in healthy donors. Amplification used 60 Vbeta primers and 13 Jbeta primers. Profiled with immunoSEQ multiplex PCR; TCRdb holds only in-frame clones, not every one. The data show around 130,000 clones, approximately 79% seen once. Material: PBMCs. These receptors originate from a female donor in good health and CMV-seronegative.

The chain is built from TRBV27 and TRBJ2-3; TRBD2 agrees at 9 bases. The trim removed 6 bases at V and 0 bases at J, leaving 16 bases unmatched. The CDR3 consists of 19 residues. Germline CDR1 reads MNHEY; CDR2 reads SMNVEV (reference sequence). CDR3 in amino acids: CASSSPDTGLAISTDTQYF. CDR3 sequence (DNA): TGTGCCAGCAGCTCACCGGACACTGGACTAGCGATAAGCACAGATACGCAGTATTTT.

V is TRBV30 and J is TRBJ2-5; no clear D gene. Gene TRBJ2-7 matches the end of the DNA better, so the J call may be wrong. CDR1 is GTSNPN and CDR2 is SVGIG in the germline V gene (reference sequence). The CDR3 sequence is 11 residues long. The CDR3, as DNA: TGTGCCTGGAATCGAGGCTACGAGCAGTACTTC. Protein sequence: CAWNRGYEQYF.

The chain couples TRBV30 to TRBJ2-7, with a possible D match to TRBD2 (6 bases). Germline V gene data show CDR1 as GTSNPN and CDR2 as SVGIG (reference sequence). The CDR3 totals 13 residues. With 4 bases removed from V and 3 bases from J, the gap between germline ends came to 13 bases. The CDR3 protein is CAWTRDLYYEQYF. For the CDR3, the DNA is TGTGCCTGGACGAGGGACTTATACTACGAGCAGTACTTC.

Only one count was recorded for this clone. The chain couples TRBV28 to TRBJ1-2; D gene ambiguous. The CDR3 has 13 amino acids. Trimming removed 5 bases from V and 2 bases from J, with 9 bases in between. CDR1 MDHEN and CDR2 SYDVKM come from the germline V gene. The CDR3 loop is CASSNNRNYGYTF. CDR3 DNA: TGTGCCAGCAGTAACAACAGAAACTATGGCTACACCTTC.